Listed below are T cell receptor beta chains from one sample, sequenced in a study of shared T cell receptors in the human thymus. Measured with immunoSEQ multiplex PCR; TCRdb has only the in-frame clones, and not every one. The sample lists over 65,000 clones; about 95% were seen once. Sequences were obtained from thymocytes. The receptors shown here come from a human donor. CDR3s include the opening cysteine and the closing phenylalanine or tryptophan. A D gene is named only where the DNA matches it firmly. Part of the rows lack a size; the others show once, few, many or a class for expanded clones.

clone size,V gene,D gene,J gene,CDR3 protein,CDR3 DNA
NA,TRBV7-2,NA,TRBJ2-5,CASSLVHLDRETQYF,TGTGCCAGCAGCTTAGTCCACCTCGACCGAGAGACCCAGTACTTC
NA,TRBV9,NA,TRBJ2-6,CAPPQESSGANVLTF,TGTGCCCCCCCACAGGAATCGTCTGGGGCCAACGTCCTGACTTTC
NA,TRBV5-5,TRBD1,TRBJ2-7,CASSSLVPGQGASIYEQYF,TGTGCCAGCAGCTCCCTCGTCCCGGGACAGGGGGCGAGCATCTACGAGCAGTACTTC
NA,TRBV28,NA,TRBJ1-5,CASSFHRTSNQPQHF,TGTGCCAGCAGTTTTCACAGGACCAGCAATCAGCCCCAGCATTTT
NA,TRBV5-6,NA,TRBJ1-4,CASSFSITGSLNEKLFF,TGTGCCAGCAGCTTCAGTATAACAGGGTCTCTAAATGAAAAACTGTTTTTT
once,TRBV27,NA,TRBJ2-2,CASHSGTLNTGELFF,TGTGCCAGCCACTCCGGGACGCTTAACACCGGGGAGCTGTTTTTT
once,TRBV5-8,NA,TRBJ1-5,CASSLGKRSLGCSNQPQHF,TGTGCCAGCAGCTTGGGAAAAAGATCGCTCGGGTGTAGCAATCAGCCCCAGCATTTT
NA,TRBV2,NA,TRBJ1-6,CASSVVTGRIYNSPLHF,TGTGCCAGCAGCGTTGTGACAGGCAGGATATATAATTCACCCCTCCACTTT
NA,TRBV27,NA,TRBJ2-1,CASSSGGQFFSSYNEQFF,TGTGCCAGCAGTTCGGGGGGCCAATTTTTCAGCTCCTACAATGAGCAGTTCTTC
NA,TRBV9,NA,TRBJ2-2,CASSVKTGTNTGELFF,TGTGCCAGCAGCGTAAAGACGGGAACGAACACCGGGGAGCTGTTTTTT
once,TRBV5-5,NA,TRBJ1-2,CASSLGPTGGYTF,TGTGCCAGCAGCTTGGGTCCTACGGGTGGCTACACCTTC
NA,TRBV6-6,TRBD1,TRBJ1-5,CASSYWCRQGNQPQHF,TGTGCCAGCAGTTACTGGTGCCGACAGGGTAATCAGCCCCAGCATTTT
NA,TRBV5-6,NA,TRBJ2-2,CASSLVQVGVTGELFF,TGTGCCAGCAGCTTGGTTCAGGTGGGGGTCACCGGGGAGCTGTTTTTT
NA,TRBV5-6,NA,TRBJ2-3,CASSLLESDTQYF,TGTGCCAGCAGCTTACTTGAGTCAGATACGCAGTATTTT
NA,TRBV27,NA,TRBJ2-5,CASSSQGGQETQYF,TGTGCCAGCAGTTCACAGGGAGGGCAAGAGACCCAGTACTTC
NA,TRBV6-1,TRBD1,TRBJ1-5,CASSEDRTGLNQPQHF,TGTGCCAGCAGTGAAGATCGGACAGGGTTGAATCAGCCCCAGCATTTT
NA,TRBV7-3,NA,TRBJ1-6,CASSSNSGSNSPLHF,TGTGCCAGCAGCTCTAACTCGGGATCGAATTCACCCCTCCACTTT
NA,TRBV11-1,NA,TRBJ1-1,CASRSRGKNTEAFF,TGTGCCAGCAGGAGCAGGGGAAAAAACACTGAAGCTTTCTTT
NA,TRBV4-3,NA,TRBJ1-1,CASSQESMAGAFF,TGCGCCAGCAGCCAGGAATCAATGGCCGGAGCTTTCTTT
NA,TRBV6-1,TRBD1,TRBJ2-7,CASSEIPRQGPSYEQYF,TGTGCCAGCAGTGAAATACCCCGACAGGGACCTTCCTACGAGCAGTACTTC
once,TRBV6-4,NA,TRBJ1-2,CASSAQPGRQSYGYTF,TGTGCCAGCAGTGCCCAGCCGGGTAGACAGAGCTATGGCTACACCTTC
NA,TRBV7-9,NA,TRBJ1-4,CASSEPGPQANEKLFF,TGTGCCAGCAGCGAACCGGGACCTCAGGCTAATGAAAAACTGTTTTTT
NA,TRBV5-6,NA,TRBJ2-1,CASSSLGGPENEQFF,TGTGCCAGCAGCTCCTTGGGGGGGCCTGAGAATGAGCAGTTCTTC
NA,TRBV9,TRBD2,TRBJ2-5,CASSALTDGRETQYF,TGTGCCAGCAGCGCCCTGACTGACGGGAGGGAGACCCAGTACTTC
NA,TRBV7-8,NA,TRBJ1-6,CASSSYSPSSYNSPLHF,TGTGCCAGCAGCTCCTACTCCCCCAGCTCCTATAATTCACCCCTCCACTTT